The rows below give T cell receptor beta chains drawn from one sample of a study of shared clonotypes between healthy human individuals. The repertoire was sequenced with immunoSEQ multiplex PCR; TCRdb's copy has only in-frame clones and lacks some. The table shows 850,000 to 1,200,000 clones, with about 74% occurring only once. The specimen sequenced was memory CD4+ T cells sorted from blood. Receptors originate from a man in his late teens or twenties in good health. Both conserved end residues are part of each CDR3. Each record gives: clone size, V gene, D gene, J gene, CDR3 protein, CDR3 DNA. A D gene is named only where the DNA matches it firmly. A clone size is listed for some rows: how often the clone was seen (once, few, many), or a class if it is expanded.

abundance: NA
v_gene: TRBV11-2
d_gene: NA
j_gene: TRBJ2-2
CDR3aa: CASSPGTTNTGELFF
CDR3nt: TGTGCCAGCAGCCCCGGGACCACCAACACCGGGGAGCTGTTTTTT

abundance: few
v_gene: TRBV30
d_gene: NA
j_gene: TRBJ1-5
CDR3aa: CAWSTDYQPQHF
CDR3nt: TGTGCCTGGAGTACTGACTATCAGCCCCAGCATTTT

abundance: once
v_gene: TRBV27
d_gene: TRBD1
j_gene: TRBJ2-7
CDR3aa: CASKGQGAHEQYF
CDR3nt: TGTGCCAGTAAGGGACAGGGGGCCCACGAGCAGTACTTC

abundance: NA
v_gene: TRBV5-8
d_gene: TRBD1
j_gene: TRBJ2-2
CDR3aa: CASSLGDRVTGELFF
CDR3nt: TGTGCCAGCAGCTTGGGGGACAGGGTGACCGGGGAGCTGTTTTTT

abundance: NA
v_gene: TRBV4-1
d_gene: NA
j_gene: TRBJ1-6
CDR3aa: CASSQTLRDSNSPLHF
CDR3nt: TGCGCCAGCAGCCAGACCCTTAGGGACTCCAATTCACCCCTCCACTTT

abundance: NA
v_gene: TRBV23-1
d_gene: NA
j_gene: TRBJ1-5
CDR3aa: CASSQSSVNQPQHF
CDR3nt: TGCGCCAGCAGTCAATCGTCAGTTAATCAGCCCCAGCATTTT

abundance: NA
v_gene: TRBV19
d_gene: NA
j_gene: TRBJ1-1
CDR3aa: CASSRFKAEAFF
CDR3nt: TGTGCCAGTAGTAGATTTAAGGCTGAAGCTTTCTTT

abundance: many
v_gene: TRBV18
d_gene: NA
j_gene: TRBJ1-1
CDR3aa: CASSQGIQGPNTEAFF
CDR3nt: TGTGCCAGCTCACAGGGGATCCAGGGGCCCAACACTGAAGCTTTCTTT

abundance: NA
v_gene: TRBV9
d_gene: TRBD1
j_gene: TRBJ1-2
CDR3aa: CASSIEQGFGYGYTF
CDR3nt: TGTGCCAGCAGCATAGAACAGGGGTTTGGCTATGGCTACACCTTC

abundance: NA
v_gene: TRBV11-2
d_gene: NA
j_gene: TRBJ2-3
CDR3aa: CASSLNRARDTQYF
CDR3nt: TGTGCCAGCAGCTTAAACAGGGCCAGAGATACGCAGTATTTT

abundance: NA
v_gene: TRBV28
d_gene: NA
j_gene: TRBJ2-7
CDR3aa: CASSGPGISYEQYF
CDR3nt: TGTGCCAGCAGTGGGCCGGGGATCTCCTACGAGCAGTACTTC

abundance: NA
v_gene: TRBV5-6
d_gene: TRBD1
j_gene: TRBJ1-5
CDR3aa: CASSTSGTGSNQPQHF
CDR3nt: TGTGCCAGCAGCACGTCCGGGACAGGGAGCAATCAGCCCCAGCATTTT

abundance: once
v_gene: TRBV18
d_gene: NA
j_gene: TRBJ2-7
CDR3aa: CASSPLQGYEQYF
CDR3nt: TGTGCCAGCTCACCCCTACAGGGCTACGAGCAGTACTTC

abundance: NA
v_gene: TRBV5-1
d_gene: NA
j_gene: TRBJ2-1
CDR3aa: CASSFPSGYNEQFF
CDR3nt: TGCGCCAGCAGCTTTCCATCAGGATACAATGAGCAGTTCTTC

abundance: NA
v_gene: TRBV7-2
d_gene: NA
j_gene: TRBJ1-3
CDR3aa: CASSFLGNTIYF
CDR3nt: TGTGCCAGCAGCTTTCTGGGGAACACCATATATTTT

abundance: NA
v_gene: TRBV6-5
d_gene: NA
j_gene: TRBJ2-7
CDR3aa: CASSYGHYEQYF
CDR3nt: TGTGCCAGCAGTTACGGTCACTACGAGCAGTACTTC

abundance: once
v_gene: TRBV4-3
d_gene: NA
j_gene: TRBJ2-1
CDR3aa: CASSQDGGSARSYNEQFF
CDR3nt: TGCGCCAGCAGCCAAGATGGTGGGAGTGCGCGCTCCTACAATGAGCAGTTCTTC

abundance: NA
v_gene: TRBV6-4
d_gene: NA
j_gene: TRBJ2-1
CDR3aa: CASSDSWGAKDNEQFF
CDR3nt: TGTGCCAGCAGTGACTCATGGGGGGCGAAGGACAATGAGCAGTTCTTC

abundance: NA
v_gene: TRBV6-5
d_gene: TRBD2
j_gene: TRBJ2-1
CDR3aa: CASIKAGGWGNEQFF
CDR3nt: TGTGCCAGCATAAAAGCGGGAGGGTGGGGCAATGAGCAGTTCTTC

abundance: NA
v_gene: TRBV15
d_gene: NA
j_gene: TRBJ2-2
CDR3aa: CATSPQYTGELFF
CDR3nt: TGTGCCACCAGCCCCCAGTACACCGGGGAGCTGTTTTTT

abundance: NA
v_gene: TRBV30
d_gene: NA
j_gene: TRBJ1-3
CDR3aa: CAWSPSPGSSGNTIYF
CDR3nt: TGTGCCTGGAGTCCCTCCCCAGGGTCTTCTGGAAACACCATATATTTT

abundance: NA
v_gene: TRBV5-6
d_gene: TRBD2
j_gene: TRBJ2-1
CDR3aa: CASSLVAGGEGKLYNEQFF
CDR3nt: TGTGCCAGCAGCTTGGTGGCGGGGGGAGAGGGGAAATTGTACAATGAGCAGTTCTTC

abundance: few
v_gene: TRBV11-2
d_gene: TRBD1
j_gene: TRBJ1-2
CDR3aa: CASSSTGGYGYTF
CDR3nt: TGTGCCAGCAGCTCGACAGGGGGATATGGCTACACCTTC

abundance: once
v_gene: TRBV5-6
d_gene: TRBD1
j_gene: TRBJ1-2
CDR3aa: CASSGRQGPGYTF
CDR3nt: TGTGCCAGCAGCGGGAGACAGGGCCCTGGCTACACCTTC

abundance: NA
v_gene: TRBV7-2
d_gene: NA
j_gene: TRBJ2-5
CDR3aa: CASSSTRGLQETQYF
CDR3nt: TGTGCCAGCAGCTCGACGCGGGGGCTTCAAGAGACCCAGTACTTC

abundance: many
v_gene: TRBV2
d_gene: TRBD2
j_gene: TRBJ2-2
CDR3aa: CASSDSGRANTGELFF
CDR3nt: TGTGCCAGCAGCGATAGCGGGAGGGCGAACACCGGGGAGCTGTTTTTT

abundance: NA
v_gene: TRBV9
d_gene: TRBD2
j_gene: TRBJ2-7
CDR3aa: CASSPHGGTGYEQYF
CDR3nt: TGTGCCAGCAGCCCGCACGGGGGGACTGGCTACGAGCAGTACTTC

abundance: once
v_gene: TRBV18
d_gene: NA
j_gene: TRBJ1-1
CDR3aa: CASSPYATNWGTEAFF
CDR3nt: TGTGCCAGCTCACCCTACGCCACGAACTGGGGGACTGAAGCTTTCTTT

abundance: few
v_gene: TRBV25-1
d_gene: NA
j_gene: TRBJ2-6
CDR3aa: CASSESEGRPGANVLTF
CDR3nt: TGTGCCAGCAGTGAATCGGAGGGGCGCCCTGGGGCCAACGTCCTGACTTTC

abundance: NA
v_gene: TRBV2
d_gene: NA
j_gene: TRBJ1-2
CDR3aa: CASSPKENYGYTF
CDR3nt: TGTGCCAGCAGTCCAAAGGAAAACTATGGCTACACCTTC

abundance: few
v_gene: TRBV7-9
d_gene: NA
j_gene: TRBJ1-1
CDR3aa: CASIGDGNTEAFF
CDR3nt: TGTGCCAGCATCGGGGACGGGAACACTGAAGCTTTCTTT

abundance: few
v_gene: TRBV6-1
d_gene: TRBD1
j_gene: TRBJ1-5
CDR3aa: CASSAAGGNQPQHF
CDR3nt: TGTGCCAGCAGTGCCGCAGGGGGGAATCAGCCCCAGCATTTT

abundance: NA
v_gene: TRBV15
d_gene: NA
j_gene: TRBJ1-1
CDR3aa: CATSRDQGTEAFF
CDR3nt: TGTGCCACCAGCAGAGATCAAGGAACTGAAGCTTTCTTT

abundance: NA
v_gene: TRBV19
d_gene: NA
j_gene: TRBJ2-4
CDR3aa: CASSWSFAKNIQYF
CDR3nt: TGTGCCAGTAGTTGGAGTTTTGCCAAAAACATTCAGTACTTC

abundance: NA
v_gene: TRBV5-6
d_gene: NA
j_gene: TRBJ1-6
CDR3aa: CASSLLGAGGYNSPLHF
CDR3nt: TGTGCCAGCAGCTTGCTAGGCGCGGGAGGGTATAATTCACCCCTCCACTTT

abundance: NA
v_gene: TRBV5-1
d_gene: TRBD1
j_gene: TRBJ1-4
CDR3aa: CASSAVRGGTNEKLFF
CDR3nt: TGCGCCAGCAGCGCGGTCAGGGGGGGAACTAATGAAAAACTGTTTTTT